This paragraph covers one T cell receptor (beta chain) sequence. Using its own MiXCR run on the 5' RACE reads, TCRdb lists one record per CDR3 protein. The sample contains about 920,000 distinct CDR3 sequences, 10% to 15% of which appear only once. This specimen belongs to a study of identical twins. Trimming took off 1 base at V and 3 bases at J, with 13 bases between the two ends. Germline CDR1 reads LNHDA; CDR2 reads SQIVND (reference sequence). CDR3 length equals 15 residues. The same sample was also used in a study of yellow fever vaccine responses in identical twins.

The receptor was isolated from a woman aged 18-29 years in good health. The rearrangement uses TRBV19 and TRBJ2-7, with D perhaps being TRBD1 or TRBD2 (5 bases each). The sample comprised PBMCs. The CDR3 DNA follows: TGTGCCAGTAGTATAGCCGGGACCTACTTCTACGAGCAGTACTTC. Residues: CASSIAGTYFYEQYF. Filled out from reference TRBV19 and TRBJ2-7, the complete variable domain reads DGGITQSPKYLFRKEGQNVTLSCEQNLNHDAMYWYRQDPGQGLRLIYYSQIVNDFQKGDIAEGYSVSREKKESFPLTVTSAQKNPTAFYLCASSIAGTYFYEQYFGPGTRLTVT.